Listed here are 5 T cell receptor beta chains from one sample, sequenced in a study of blood T cell repertoires in COVID-19. The method was immunoSEQ multiplex PCR; TCRdb's version includes in-frame clones alone and lacks a portion of them. The sample carries more than 200,000 clones, about 86% recorded once. The sample was peripheral blood. All receptors derive from a man aged 40-49 years with active or convalescent COVID-19.

The genes are TRBV7-6 and TRBJ1-6; D remains ambiguous. V lost 1 base to trimming and J lost 4 bases, with 8 bases between them. From germline, CDR1 is SGHVS and CDR2 FNYEAQ. The CDR3 loop spans 15 amino acids. CDR3 sequence reads: CASSLDEGYNSPLHF. CDR3 coding DNA: TGTGCCAGCAGCTTAGACGAGGGTTATAATTCACCCCTCCACTTT.

The genes are TRBV5-1 and TRBJ2-7, with unresolved D. Germline loops: CDR1 SGHRS, CDR2 YFSETQ. The CDR3 is made up of 11 amino acids. V was shortened by 4 bases and J by 4 bases, with 6 bases between the two germline ends. CDR3 region: CASSVGYEQYF. The CDR3 region has the DNA TGCGCCAGCAGCGTCGGTTACGAGCAGTACTTC. Full variable domain (outside the CDR3, taken from reference TRBV5-1 and TRBJ2-7): KAGVTQTPRYLIKTRGQQVTLSCSPISGHRSVSWYQQTPGQGLQFLFEYFSETQRNKGNFPGRFSGRQFSNSRSEMNVSTLELGDSALYLCASSVGYEQYFGPGTRLTVT.

This rearrangement joins TRBV14 to TRBJ2-5, with TRBD2 matching 12 bases. The CDR3 contains 19 residues. Trimming removed 2 bases from V and 4 bases from J; junction bases left unmatched: 14. Germline assignment: CDR1 SGHDN and CDR2 FVKESK. CDR3 sequence (DNA): TGTGCCAGCAGCCAATCCCTGACTAGCGGGAGTCCAATCACAGAGACCCAGTACTTC. Translating gives CASSQSLTSGSPITETQYF.

V is TRBV29-1 and J is TRBJ1-2; D is uncertain. The CDR3 consists of 11 residues. Trimming pared 4 bases from V and 5 bases from J, leaving 8 bases between. CDR1 SQVTM and CDR2 ANQGSEA come from the germline V gene. CDR3 sequence: CSVVTEYGYTF. The CDR3 nucleotides read TGCAGCGTTGTTACAGAATATGGCTACACCTTC.

The chain couples TRBV5-5 to TRBJ2-5, with 8 bases that match TRBD2. CDR3 length: 17 amino acids. Germline-derived CDR1 and CDR2 are SGHKS and YYEKEE (reference sequence). After removal of 1 base from V and 3 bases from J, the junction contained 11 bases not matched to a gene. This chain's CDR3 is CASSLSVLAGYEETQYF. CDR3 nucleotide sequence: TGTGCCAGCAGCTTGTCGGTGTTAGCGGGGTACGAAGAGACCCAGTACTTC.